The T cell receptor (beta chain) under discussion was sequenced for a study of graft-versus-host responses after intestinal transplantation. Measured with immunoSEQ multiplex PCR; TCRdb has only the in-frame clones, and not every one. The sample yields almost 5,500 clones, roughly 30% seen once. V gave up 8 bases and J gave up 4 bases; unmatched junction bases: 7. The CDR3 is 15 amino acids. Germline assignment: CDR1 MNHEY and CDR2 SMNVEV (reference sequence). Material: alloreactive CD4+ T cells from a mixed lymphocyte reaction culture, obtained before transplantation. Described subset: CFSE-low proliferating T cells sorted from roughly six-day pre-transplant mixed lymphocyte reaction (GvH or HvG direction). The source of this sequence is a human patient who was an organ donor for intestinal transplantation. The chain couples TRBV27 to TRBJ2-1, with 11 bases aligning to TRBD2. Here the CDR3 DNA reads TGTGCCAGCGGTATGGGGACTAGCGGTTACAATGAGCAGTTCTTC. It is translated as CASGMGTSGYNEQFF.